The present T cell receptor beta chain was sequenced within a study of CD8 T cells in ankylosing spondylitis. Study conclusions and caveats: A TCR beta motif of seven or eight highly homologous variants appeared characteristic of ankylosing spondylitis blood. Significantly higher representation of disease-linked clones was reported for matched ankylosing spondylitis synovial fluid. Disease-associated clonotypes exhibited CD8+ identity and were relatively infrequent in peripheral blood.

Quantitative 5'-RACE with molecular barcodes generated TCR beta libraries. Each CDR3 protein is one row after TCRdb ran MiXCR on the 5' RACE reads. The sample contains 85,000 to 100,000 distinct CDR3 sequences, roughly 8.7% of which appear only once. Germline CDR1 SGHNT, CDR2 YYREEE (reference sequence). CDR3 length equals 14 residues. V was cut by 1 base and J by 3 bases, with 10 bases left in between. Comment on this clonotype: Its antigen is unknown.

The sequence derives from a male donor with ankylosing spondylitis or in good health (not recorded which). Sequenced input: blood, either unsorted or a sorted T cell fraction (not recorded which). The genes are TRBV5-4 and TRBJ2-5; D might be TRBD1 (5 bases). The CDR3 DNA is TGTGCCAGCAGCTTGCCCCAGGGCAAAGAGACCCAGTACTTC. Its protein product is CASSLPQGKETQYF.